This TCR beta chain was recovered during a study of beta chain features in type 1 diabetes. The overall study: Healthy donors, compared against patients, showed similar age, gender and cell yields.

What was sequenced were expressed TCRB transcripts, since all of the isolated RNA had been reverse transcribed. Clones were read by immunoSEQ multiplex PCR, and TCRdb kept only the in-frame ones, dropping some. The sample has over 200,000 clones, 11% seen once; the top ten hold roughly 0.017%. Donors underwent one heparinised blood draw, about 110 mL on average. Findings and caveats of the study: Highly expressing activated T cells could be over-counted with a cDNA template. PCR might show a preference for shorter templates, equally across patients and controls. Patients with Type 1 diabetes showed moderately but significantly shorter TCRB CDR3s in all four CD4+ subsets.

Germline lookup yields CDR1 SGHRS and CDR2 YFSETQ. V lost 0 bases and J lost 3; bases outside the gene matches: 6. CDR3 length: 15 amino acids. On this clone: Its cognate antigen is unknown.

This TCR derives from a man aged 30 to 39 with type 1 diabetes. Specimen: naive CD4+ T cells from blood. The chain employs TRBV5-1 and TRBJ2-7, with 7 bases fitting TRBD1. In DNA form, the CDR3 reads TGCGCCAGCAGCTTGGCCCCGGGACAGAACTACGAGCAGTACTTC. As protein: CASSLAPGQNYEQYF.